The clone carrying this TCR beta chain was counted a single time. As yet, its antigen is unknown. V dropped 3 bases and J dropped 9 bases, with 21 bases sitting between them. Germline V gene data show CDR1 as KGHSH and CDR2 as LQKENI. This CDR3 comprises 16 residues. TCRdb re-called the 5' RACE reads with MiXCR, one entry per CDR3 protein. There are hundreds of thousands of distinct CDR3 sequences in the sample; about a fifth occur only once, and approximately 14% lies in the top ten. The sample originates from a study of T cells after yellow fever vaccination. Overall study findings and caveats: Abundant clonotypes from the bulk population could contaminate FACS-sorted repertoires. In post-booster samples, most primary-vaccination clones reappeared (approximately 97% CD4, about 91% CD8).

The rearrangement links TRBV18 to TRBJ2-1; possibly TRBD2 for D (5 bases). This clonotype originated in a man aged 25 to 45 who received the YFV17D yellow fever vaccine. Sequenced here: PBMCs, sampled 15 days after the yellow fever booster vaccination. CDR3: CASSPPGRVGVAEQFF. DNA of the CDR3: TGTGCCAGCTCACCCCCGGGAAGGGTAGGAGTCGCTGAGCAGTTCTTC.